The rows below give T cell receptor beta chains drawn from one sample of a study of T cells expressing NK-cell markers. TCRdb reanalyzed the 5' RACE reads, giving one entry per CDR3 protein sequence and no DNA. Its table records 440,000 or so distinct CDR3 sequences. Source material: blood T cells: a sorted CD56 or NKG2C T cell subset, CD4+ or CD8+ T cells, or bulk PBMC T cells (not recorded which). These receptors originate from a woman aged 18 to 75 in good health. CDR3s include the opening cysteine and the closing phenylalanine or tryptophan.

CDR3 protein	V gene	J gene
CASSVGAGGHYSYNEQFF	TRBV9	TRBJ2-1
CASSLVGDTGYAQYF	TRBV11-2	TRBJ2-4
CASTTGLAGNNEQFF	TRBV23-1	TRBJ2-1
CASSRTQETQYF	TRBV5-5	TRBJ2-5
CASSRGTGGFNEQFF	TRBV7-9	TRBJ2-1
CASSLDREPNEQFF	TRBV7-2	TRBJ2-1
CASSLLGSSEAFF	TRBV27	TRBJ1-1
CASSLEKGLGGNNEQFF	TRBV11-3	TRBJ2-1
CASSLAARDSGGSYNEQFF	TRBV7-4	TRBJ2-1
CSAGRLAGVREETQYF	TRBV20-1	TRBJ2-5
CASSLGTSTDTQYF	TRBV5-1	TRBJ2-3
CSARVAGTGGNTIYF	TRBV20-1	TRBJ1-3
CATHPQGVLFADTQYF	TRBV12-3/TRBV12-4	TRBJ2-3
CASSSKGGLYSPLHF	TRBV5-4	TRBJ1-6
CASSLAIKFENTQYF	TRBV5-8	TRBJ2-3
CASSFRPENEQYF	TRBV28	TRBJ2-7
CASSLEGINYGYTF	TRBV5-1	TRBJ1-2
CASSPLMGGQETQYF	TRBV18	TRBJ2-5
CSGRTGAGNEKLFF	TRBV29-1	TRBJ1-4
CASSLGEGDYNEQFF	TRBV7-2	TRBJ2-1
CSARAAGNTGELFF	TRBV20-1	TRBJ2-2
CASSRQTDEKLFF	TRBV19	TRBJ1-4
CASSTRDYSLGEQYF	TRBV7-9	TRBJ2-7
CASIGLAGGSNEQFF	TRBV6-1	TRBJ2-1
CASRRGMDRPGPQHF	TRBV12-3/TRBV12-4	TRBJ1-5
CATSEMGQNLRETQYF	TRBV24-1	TRBJ2-5
CASSWGDRGEQFF	TRBV5-1	TRBJ2-1
CASSFDRSYGYTF	TRBV7-8	TRBJ1-2
CASSQEGRRNEQFF	TRBV4-3	TRBJ2-1